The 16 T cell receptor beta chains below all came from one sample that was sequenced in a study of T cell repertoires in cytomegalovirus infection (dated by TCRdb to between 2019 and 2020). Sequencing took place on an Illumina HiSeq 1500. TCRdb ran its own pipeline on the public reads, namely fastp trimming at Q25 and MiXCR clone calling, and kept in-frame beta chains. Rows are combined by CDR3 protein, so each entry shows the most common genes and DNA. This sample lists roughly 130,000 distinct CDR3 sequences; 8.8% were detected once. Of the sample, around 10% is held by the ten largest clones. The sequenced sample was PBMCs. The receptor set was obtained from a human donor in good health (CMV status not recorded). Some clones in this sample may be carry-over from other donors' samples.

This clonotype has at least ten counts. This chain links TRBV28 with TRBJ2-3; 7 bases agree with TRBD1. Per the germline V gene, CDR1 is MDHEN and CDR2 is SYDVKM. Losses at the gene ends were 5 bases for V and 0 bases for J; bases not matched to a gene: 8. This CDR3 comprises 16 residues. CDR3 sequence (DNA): TGTGCCAGCAGTGGTACCGGGACAGCTAGCACAGATACGCAGTATTTT. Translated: CASSGTGTASTDTQYF.

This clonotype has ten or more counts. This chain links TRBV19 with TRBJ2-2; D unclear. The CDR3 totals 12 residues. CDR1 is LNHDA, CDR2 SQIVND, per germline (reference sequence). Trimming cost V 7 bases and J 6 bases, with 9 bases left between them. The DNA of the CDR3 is TGTGCCAGTACCGCTTTGGCCGGGGAGCTGTTTTTT. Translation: CASTALAGELFF.

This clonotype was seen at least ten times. The DNA of the CDR3 is TGTGCCAGCAGCCCTTCTGGGGCCAACGTCCTGACTTTC. Translation gives CASSPSGANVLTF. The rearrangement uses TRBV7-6 and TRBJ2-6; D is ambiguous. The CDR3 length is 13 residues. Trimming left V 5 bases short and J 1 base short, with 3 bases between. Looked up from germline, CDR1 is SGHVS and CDR2 is FNYEAQ.

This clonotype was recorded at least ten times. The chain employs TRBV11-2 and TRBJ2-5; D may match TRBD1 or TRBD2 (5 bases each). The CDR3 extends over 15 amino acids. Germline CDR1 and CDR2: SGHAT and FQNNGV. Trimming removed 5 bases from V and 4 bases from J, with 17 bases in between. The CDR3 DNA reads TGTGCCAGCAGCCCAGGGATCTCAGGAGGAGAGACCCAGTACTTC. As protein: CASSPGISGGETQYF.

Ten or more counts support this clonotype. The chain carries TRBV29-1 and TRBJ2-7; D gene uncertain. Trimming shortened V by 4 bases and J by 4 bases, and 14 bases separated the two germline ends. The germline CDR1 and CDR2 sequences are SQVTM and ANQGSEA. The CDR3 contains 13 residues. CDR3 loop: CSVVRPLGYEQYF. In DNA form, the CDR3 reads TGCAGCGTTGTCCGACCCCTAGGATACGAGCAGTACTTC.

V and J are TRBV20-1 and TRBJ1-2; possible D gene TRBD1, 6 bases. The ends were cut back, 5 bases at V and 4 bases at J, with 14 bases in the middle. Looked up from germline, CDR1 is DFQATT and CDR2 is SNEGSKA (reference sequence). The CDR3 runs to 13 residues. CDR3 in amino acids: CSAEGGLSYGYTF. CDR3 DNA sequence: TGCAGTGCTGAGGGGGGTCTCAGCTATGGCTACACCTTC.

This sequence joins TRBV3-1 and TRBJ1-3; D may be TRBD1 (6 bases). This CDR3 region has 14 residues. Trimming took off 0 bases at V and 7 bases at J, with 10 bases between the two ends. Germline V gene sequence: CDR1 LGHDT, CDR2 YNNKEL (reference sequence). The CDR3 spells CASSQDGTGNTIYF. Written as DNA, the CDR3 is TGTGCCAGCAGCCAAGATGGCACAGGGAACACCATATATTTT.

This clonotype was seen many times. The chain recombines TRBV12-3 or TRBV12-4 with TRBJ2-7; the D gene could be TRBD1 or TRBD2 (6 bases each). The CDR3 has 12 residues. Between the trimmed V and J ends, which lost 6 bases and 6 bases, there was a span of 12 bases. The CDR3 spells CASRTGGSEQYF. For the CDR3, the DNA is TGTGCCAGCAGGACCGGGGGCAGCGAGCAGTACTTC.

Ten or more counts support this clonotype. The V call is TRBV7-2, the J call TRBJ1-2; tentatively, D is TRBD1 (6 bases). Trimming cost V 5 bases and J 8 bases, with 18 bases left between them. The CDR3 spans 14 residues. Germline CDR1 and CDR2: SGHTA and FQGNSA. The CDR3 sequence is CASSRQQGQGGYTF. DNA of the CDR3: TGTGCCAGCAGCCGCCAACAGGGACAAGGGGGCTACACCTTC. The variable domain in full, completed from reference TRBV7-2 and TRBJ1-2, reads GAGVSQSPSNKVTEKGKDVELRCDPISGHTALYWYRQSLGQGLEFLIYFQGNSAPDKSGLPSDRFSAERTGGSVSTLTIQRTQQEDSAVYLCASSRQQGQGGYTFGSGTRLTVV.

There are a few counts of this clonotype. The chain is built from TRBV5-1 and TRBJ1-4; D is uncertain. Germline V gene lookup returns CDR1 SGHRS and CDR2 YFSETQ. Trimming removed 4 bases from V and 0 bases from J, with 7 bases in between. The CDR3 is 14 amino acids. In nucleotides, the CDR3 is TGCGCCAGCAGCCTGACAACAACTAATGAAAAACTGTTTTTT. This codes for CASSLTTTNEKLFF. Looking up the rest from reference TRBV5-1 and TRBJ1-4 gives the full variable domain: KAGVTQTPRYLIKTRGQQVTLSCSPISGHRSVSWYQQTPGQGLQFLFEYFSETQRNKGNFPGRFSGRQFSNSRSEMNVSTLELGDSALYLCASSLTTTNEKLFFGSGTQLSVL.

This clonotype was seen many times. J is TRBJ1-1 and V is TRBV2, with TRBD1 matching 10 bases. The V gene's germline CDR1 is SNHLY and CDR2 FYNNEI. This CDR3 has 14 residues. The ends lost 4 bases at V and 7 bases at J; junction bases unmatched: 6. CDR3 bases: TGTGCCAGCAGTGTCTGGACAGGGGGGGTTGAAGCTTTCTTT. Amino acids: CASSVWTGGVEAFF.

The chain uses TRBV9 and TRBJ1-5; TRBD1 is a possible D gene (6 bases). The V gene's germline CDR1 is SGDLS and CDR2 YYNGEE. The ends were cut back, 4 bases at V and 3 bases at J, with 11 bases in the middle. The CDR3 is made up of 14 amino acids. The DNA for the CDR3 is TGTGCCAGCAGCAAAGACAGGTTCAATCAGCCCCAGCATTTT. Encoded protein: CASSKDRFNQPQHF.

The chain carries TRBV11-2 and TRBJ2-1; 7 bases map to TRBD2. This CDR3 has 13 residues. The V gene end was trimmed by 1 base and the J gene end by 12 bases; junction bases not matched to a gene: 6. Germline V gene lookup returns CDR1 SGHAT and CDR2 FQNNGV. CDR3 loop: CASSLGGGGGQFF. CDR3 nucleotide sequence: TGTGCCAGCAGCTTAGGGGGGGGGGGGGGGCAGTTCTTC.

The CDR3 region is CASRDRGGAEAFF. The CDR3 DNA sequence: TGTGCCAGCAGGGACCGTGGGGGGGCTGAAGCTTTCTTT. The chain uses TRBV2 and TRBJ1-1, with D possibly TRBD1 on 5 matching bases. The CDR3 contains 13 residues. Germline CDR1 and CDR2: SNHLY and FYNNEI. The V and J ends lost 6 bases and 6 bases respectively, with 14 bases between them.

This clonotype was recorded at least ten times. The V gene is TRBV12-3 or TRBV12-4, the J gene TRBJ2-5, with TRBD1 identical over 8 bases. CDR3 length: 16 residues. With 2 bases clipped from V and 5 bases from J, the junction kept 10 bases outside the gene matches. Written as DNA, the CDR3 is TGTGCCAGCAGTTTACTCAGGGGGCAACGAGGCGAGACCCAGTACTTC. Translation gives CASSLLRGQRGETQYF.

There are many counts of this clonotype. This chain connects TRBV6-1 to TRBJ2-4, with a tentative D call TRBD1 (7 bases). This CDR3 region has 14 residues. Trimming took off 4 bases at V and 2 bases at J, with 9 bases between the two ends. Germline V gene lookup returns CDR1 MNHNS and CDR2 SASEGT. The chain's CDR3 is CASSAGGTKNIQYF. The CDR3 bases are TGTGCCAGCAGTGCAGGGGGGACCAAAAACATTCAGTACTTC.